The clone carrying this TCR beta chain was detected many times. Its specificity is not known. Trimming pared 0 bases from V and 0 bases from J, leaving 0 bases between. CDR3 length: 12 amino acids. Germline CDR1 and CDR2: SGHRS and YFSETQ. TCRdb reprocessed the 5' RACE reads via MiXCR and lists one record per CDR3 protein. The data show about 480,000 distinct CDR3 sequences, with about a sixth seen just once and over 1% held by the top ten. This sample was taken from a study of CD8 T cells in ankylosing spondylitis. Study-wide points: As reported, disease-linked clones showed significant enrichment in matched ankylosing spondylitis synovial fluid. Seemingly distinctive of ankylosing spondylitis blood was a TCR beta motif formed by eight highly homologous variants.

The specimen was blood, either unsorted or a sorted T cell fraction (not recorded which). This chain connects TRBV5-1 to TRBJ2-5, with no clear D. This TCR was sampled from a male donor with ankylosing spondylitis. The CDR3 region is CASSLDQETQYF. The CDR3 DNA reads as TGCGCCAGCAGCTTGGACCAAGAGACCCAGTACTTC.